Below, 5 T cell receptor beta chains from the same sample are listed, as sequenced in a study of T cells in Graves' hyperthyroidism and ophthalmopathy (dated by TCRdb to between 2017 and 2020). The protocol used for the library was multiplex PCR. Sequencing relied on an Illumina HiSeq 2000. TCR beta CDR3 regions were amplified from RNA transcripts. The TCR CDR3 was subjected to a first round of RT-PCR using the HTBI primer set and the Qiagen OneStep RT-PCR kit. The public sequencing data were trimmed at Q25 with fastp and processed into clonotypes with MiXCR by TCRdb, which kept only in-frame beta chains. Each entry is one CDR3 protein sequence, shown with its most common DNA and genes. The table for this sample lists some 490,000 distinct CDR3 sequences; about 16% of them were counted only once. 25% to 35% of the sample belongs to the ten largest clones. The specimen was blood. The receptors derive from a young woman with Graves' ophthalmopathy.

The V gene is TRBV11-3, the J gene TRBJ2-2; TRBD2 aligns across 15 bases. Trimming took 1 base from V and 6 from J; bases not matched to a gene: 3. The CDR3 runs 17 residues. In germline, CDR1 is SGHNT, CDR2 YENEEA. The CDR3: CASSLGGLAGGPGELFF. CDR3 bases: TGTGCCAGCAGCTTAGGGGGACTAGCGGGAGGACCCGGGGAGCTGTTTTTT.

This clonotype was observed many times. The J gene is TRBJ2-7, the V gene TRBV7-2; tentative D call: TRBD1 (6 bases). The CDR3 covers 17 residues. The germline gives CDR1 SGHTA, CDR2 FQGNSA. V was shortened by 5 bases and J by 2 bases, with 22 bases between the two germline ends. The CDR3 spells CASSLGTGSWGTYEQYF. The CDR3 nucleotides read TGTGCCAGCAGCCTAGGAACAGGGAGCTGGGGAACCTACGAGCAGTACTTC.

There are a few counts of this clonotype. The chain carries TRBV29-1 and TRBJ1-5; the D gene is possibly TRBD1 (5 bases). V was trimmed by 1 base and J by 4 bases, leaving 14 bases between them. Germline CDR1 reads SQVTM; CDR2 reads ANQGSEA. CDR3 length: 15 amino acids. CDR3 nucleotide sequence: TGCAGCGTTGAAGGGGACCCCGGCGGGAATCAGCCCCAGCATTTT. This codes for CSVEGDPGGNQPQHF.

This clonotype was counted at least ten times. This chain links TRBV27 with TRBJ2-1, with D maybe TRBD2 (6 bases). The CDR3 is made up of 15 amino acids. Trimming cost V 8 bases and J 4 bases, with 18 bases left between them. Germline-derived CDR1 and CDR2 are MNHEY and SMNVEV (reference sequence). The chain's CDR3 is CASGGRERAYNEQFF. In nucleotides, the CDR3 is TGTGCCAGCGGAGGACGTGAGCGGGCATACAATGAGCAGTTCTTC.

The table lists this clonotype with many counts. The CDR3 loop reads CASSDSFSPLHF. The CDR3 DNA reads TGTGCCAGCAGTGACAGTTTTTCACCCCTCCACTTT. V usage is TRBV6-4 and J usage is TRBJ1-6; D is uncertain. Trimming removed 2 bases from V and 9 bases from J, with 5 bases in between. Germline V CDR1 and CDR2: MRHNA, SNTAGT. There are 12 residues in the CDR3.